The clone carrying this TCR beta chain was recorded many times. Its target is not known. TCRdb re-analysed the RACE reads in MiXCR, keeping a single row per CDR3 protein. This table has fewer than 400,000 distinct CDR3 sequences, roughly 6.9% appearing once. The CDR3 covers 21 residues. Trimming cost V 2 bases and J 3 bases, with 30 bases left between them. Germline V gene data show CDR1 as MNHEY and CDR2 as SVGEGT. The data originate from a study of human T cells and chemical hapten exposure. Study-wide points: Because they had alopecia, donors may respond immunologically unlike healthy people. High-frequency TCRs, those above 1 in 1000, stayed the same after DPC sensitization. Expanded TCRs made up significantly more big CDR3 similarity clusters than controls did.

The sample's time point: patch test 1, 2 weeks after DPC sensitization. Regarding treatment: therapeutic diphenylcyclopropenone sensitization with weekly scalp DPC. The sample here was whole blood, taken in connection with sensitization to the hapten diphenylcyclopropenone (DPC). The V and J genes are TRBV6-2 or TRBV6-3 and TRBJ2-3, with D tentatively TRBD2 (6 bases). The clonotype was recovered from a woman under 30 with alopecia areata. Some clones in this sample may be carry-over from other donors' samples. This chain's CDR3 is CASSYSLGATTAAGPTDTQYF. The CDR3 bases are TGTGCCAGCAGTTACAGCCTCGGCGCAACCACAGCGGCGGGACCGACAGATACGCAGTATTTT.